Described below is a single TCR delta chain sequence and its context. Its antigen remains unidentified. This likely stems from a read error, as it lies one base from a far larger clone. The same CDR3 also results from other DNA sequences found in this sample. This sample was taken from a study of γδ T cells in repeated Plasmodium falciparum infection. Study information: Malian children with intense seasonal malaria exposure were compared with matched Australian children. Malaria-naive adults were infected with P. falciparum NF54 four times over roughly 600 days. Study findings and constraints: Compared with Australian children, Malian Vdelta2-negative repertoires seemed more clonal, less diverse, less shared.

Both TRG and TRD chains were sequenced from each sorted sample. TCRdb re-called clones from the multiplex PCR reads using CATT. The table has roughly 90,000 delta-chain clones, roughly 0.9% seen once. Flow sorting of PBMC yielded separate Vgamma9/Vdelta2+ and Vdelta2-negative gammadelta T cell populations for bulk repertoire analysis. Germline CDR1 GEAIGNYY, CDR2 EKD. V was clipped by 2 bases and J by 0 bases; unmatched bases: 16. CDR3 size: 20 residues. Sequencing was done on a sample of gamma-delta T cells from blood. The chain joins TRDV2 to TRDJ1; TRDD3 agrees at 11 bases. TCRdb records no J gene; here it was assigned by comparing the DNA to germline. The receptor was isolated from a pool of human donors (malaria-infected and uninfected, not separated). CDR3 protein: CACDKVSVLGDSPYTDKLIF. CDR3 sequence (DNA): TGTGCCTGTGACAAAGTCTCGGTACTGGGGGATAGCCCGTACACCGATAAACTCATCTTT.